This TCR beta chain originates from a study of circulating and synovial CD4+ cells in juvenile arthritis. The study, taken as a whole, reports: These blood cells shared more CDR3 sequences with synovium than bulk blood.

V lost 3 bases and J lost 6; bases outside the gene matches: 5. CDR1 is MNHEY, CDR2 SMNVEV, per germline (reference sequence). CDR3 length: 14 amino acids. Sequenced samples came from active juvenile idiopathic arthritis patients. As to this clone: The antigen is unknown.

Sequencing was performed with immunoSEQ multiplex PCR; in TCRdb, only in-frame clones are kept and a portion is missing. The sample contains fewer than 40,000 clones, just over 90% of which appear only once. The TCR was taken from a human donor with juvenile idiopathic arthritis. The chain uses TRBV27 and TRBJ2-7, with 10 bases that match TRBD1. What was sequenced was CD4+ T cells from blood. CDR3 in amino acids: CASSFRDRGSEQYF. The CDR3 bases are TGTGCCAGCAGTTTCCGGGACAGGGGATCCGAGCAGTACTTC.